This paragraph covers one TCR beta chain sequence. The CDR3 consists of 16 residues. With 1 base removed from V and 0 bases from J, the gap between germline ends came to 12 bases. Germline CDR1 is SGHDN and CDR2 is FVKESK. The assay was immunoSEQ multiplex PCR, and TCRdb's table has in-frame clones only and misses some. Of over 450,000 clones listed, about 84% are singletons. The data stem from a study of shared T cell receptors in the human thymus. This sample was shared with a second study, whose subject was human thymus T cells. According to that study: Donation was from healthy Finnish infants who were having corrective surgery that addressed congenital heart defects.

The sample taken for sequencing was thymocytes. The V call is TRBV14, the J call TRBJ2-5, with D uncertain. The TCR sequence derives from a boy under three years old with a congenital heart defect. CDR3 coding DNA: TGTGCCAGCAGCCAAGCGACACGGATCAACCAAGAGACCCAGTACTTC. Translating it yields CASSQATRINQETQYF.